Each of the 32 T cell receptor beta chains below was sequenced from the same sample in a study of T-cell reconstitution after alpha-beta-depleted transplantation in children. TCRbeta library construction was performed incorporating unique molecular identifiers. Each CDR3 protein is one row after TCRdb ran MiXCR on the PCR reads. The table records approximately 400,000 distinct CDR3 sequences, about a tenth of them present only once. Here the sequenced sample was PBMCs from the stem cell graft donor, taken from the stem cell graft. The source of these receptors is a human donor who donated a stem cell graft to a child with acute myeloid leukemia.

The gene calls are TRBV27 and TRBJ1-2; D is perhaps TRBD1 (5 bases). CDR1 is MNHEY, CDR2 SMNVEV, per germline (reference sequence). CDR3 size: 14 residues. Between the trimmed V and J ends, which lost 3 bases and 7 bases, there was a span of 15 bases. The CDR3 DNA follows: TGTGCCAGCAGTTTGATAAGGGGCGAGGGTGGCTACACCTTC. It yields the protein CASSLIRGEGGYTF.

This clonotype was found many times. The chain recombines TRBV12-3 or TRBV12-4 with TRBJ2-1, with TRBD2 matching 9 bases. There are 16 residues in the CDR3. J gave up 1 base and V 6 bases, and 7 bases lay outside the gene matches. This CDR3 reads CASSDLAGVSYNEQFF. CDR3 sequence (DNA): TGTGCCAGCAGCGACTTAGCGGGAGTGTCCTACAATGAGCAGTTCTTC.

This clonotype was seen a few times. The J gene is TRBJ2-1, the V gene TRBV7-2; D possibly corresponds to TRBD1 (7 bases). V was pared by 6 bases and J by 4 bases, with 10 bases between. CDR1 is SGHTA and CDR2 is FQGNSA in the germline V gene. This CDR3 is built from 13 residues. CDR3: CASRPGGYNEQFF. CDR3 bases: TGTGCCAGCAGACCAGGGGGGTACAATGAGCAGTTCTTC.

This clonotype has a handful of counts. Here the CDR3 reads CASSQSQHGELFF. The CDR3 bases are TGTGCCAGCAGCCAATCGCAACACGGGGAGCTGTTTTTT. The J gene is TRBJ2-2, the V gene TRBV16; D gene ambiguous. There are 13 residues in the CDR3. The V gene's germline CDR1 is KGHSY and CDR2 FQNENV. The V end lost 0 bases, the J end lost 7 bases, and 6 bases lay between the germline ends. Full variable domain (rest looked up from reference TRBV16 and TRBJ2-2): GEEVAQTPKHLVRGEGQKAKLYCAPIKGHSYVFWYQQVLKNEFKFLISFQNENVFDETGMPKERFSAKCLPNSPCSLEIQATKLEDSAVYFCASSQSQHGELFFGEGSRLTVL.

The gene calls are TRBV4-2 and TRBJ2-1; TRBD2 aligns across 8 bases. Unmatched junction bases numbered 6, after V lost 0 bases and J lost 5 bases. CDR1 LGHNA and CDR2 YNFKEQ come from the germline V gene. The length of the CDR3 is 16 residues. The CDR3 DNA is TGTGCCAGCAGCCAAGATGCCAGCGGGGGTGACAATGAGCAGTTCTTC. It is translated as CASSQDASGGDNEQFF.

This chain connects TRBV18 to TRBJ2-3; 7 nucleotides align to TRBD2. Germline V gene lookup returns CDR1 KGHSH and CDR2 LQKENI. The ends lost 2 bases at V and 2 bases at J; junction bases unmatched: 10. The CDR3 has 17 residues. The CDR3 DNA sequence: TGTGCCAGCTCACCAAGCGAGCTAGCGGATTCCACAGATACGCAGTATTTT. As protein: CASSPSELADSTDTQYF.

The J gene is TRBJ2-1, the V gene TRBV7-9; 8 nucleotides align to TRBD2. The CDR3 has 15 residues. The V gene end was trimmed by 0 bases and the J gene end by 10 bases; junction bases not matched to a gene: 8. CDR1 and CDR2 from the germline V gene are SEHNR and FQNEAQ (reference sequence). As DNA, the CDR3 is TGTGCCAGCAGCTTAGCGCTAGCGGGCCTTGGGGAGCAGTTCTTC. Translation: CASSLALAGLGEQFF.

The chain couples TRBV7-9 to TRBJ2-3; TRBD2 aligns across 13 bases. Germline lookup yields CDR1 SEHNR and CDR2 FQNEAQ (reference sequence). V dropped 5 bases and J dropped 4; count of bases not matched to a gene: 6. This CDR3 comprises 16 residues. CDR3 sequence reads: CASSRTGLAGPDTQYF. DNA for the CDR3: TGTGCCAGCAGCCGGACGGGACTAGCGGGGCCAGATACGCAGTATTTT.

This clonotype was seen a handful of times. The CDR3 here is CSFSTNNEKLFF. The CDR3, as DNA: TGCAGCTTCTCGACCAACAATGAAAAACTGTTTTTT. The chain couples TRBV29-1 to TRBJ1-4; D is unclear. The ends were cut back, 8 bases at V and 5 bases at J, with 12 bases in the middle. Germline loops: CDR1 SQVTM, CDR2 ANQGSEA. The CDR3 totals 12 residues. Variable domain in full (rest from reference TRBV29-1 and TRBJ1-4): SAVISQKPSRDICQRGTSLTIQCQVDSQVTMMFWYRQQPGQSLTLIATANQGSEATYESGFVIDKFPISRPNLTFSTLTVSNMSPEDSSIYLCSFSTNNEKLFFGSGTQLSVL.

This clonotype was seen a handful of times. The rearrangement links TRBV20-1 to TRBJ1-3; the D is unclear. Trimming pared 3 bases from V and 0 bases from J, leaving 6 bases between. This CDR3 contains 13 residues. Germline CDR1 is DFQATT and CDR2 is SNEGSKA (reference sequence). In nucleotides, the CDR3 is TGCAGTGCTAGTTTCACCTCTGGAAACACCATATATTTT. Translation: CSASFTSGNTIYF.

The table lists this clonotype with a few counts. The chain combines TRBV4-3 with TRBJ1-3, with D hard to call. There are 15 residues in the CDR3. The ends were cut back, 0 bases at V and 2 bases at J, with 8 bases in the middle. CDR1 and CDR2 from the germline V gene are LGHNA and YSLEER. The CDR3 loop reads CASSQDSWAGNTIYF. CDR3 DNA sequence: TGCGCCAGCAGCCAAGATTCGTGGGCTGGAAACACCATATATTTT.

Only a few counts were recorded for this clonotype. The chain uses TRBV5-1 and TRBJ2-7, with 12 positions matching TRBD2. Germline V lookup: CDR1 SGHRS, CDR2 YFSETQ. The CDR3 totals 14 residues. Unmatched junction bases numbered 8, after V lost 6 bases and J lost 7 bases. This CDR3 reads CASIIPGLAGEQYV. Here the CDR3 DNA reads TGCGCCAGCATTATCCCTGGACTAGCGGGGGAGCAGTACGTC.

The V call is TRBV12-5, the J call TRBJ2-1; 10 bases fit TRBD2. After removal of 7 bases from V and 6 bases from J, the junction contained 12 bases not matched to a gene. Germline V gene sequence: CDR1 LGHNT, CDR2 FRNRAP. The length of the CDR3 is 16 residues. The CDR3 loop reads CASATPGPSGSNEQFF. The CDR3, as DNA: TGTGCTAGTGCCACCCCAGGGCCTAGCGGGAGCAATGAGCAGTTCTTC.

The chain joins TRBV6-5 to TRBJ1-1, with a possible D match to TRBD1 (6 bases). Trimming took 5 bases from V and 10 from J, leaving 17 bases between them. This CDR3 is 13 amino acids long. The germline V gene encodes CDR1 MNHEY and CDR2 SVGAGI. The chain's CDR3 is CASSASTRTAAFF. The CDR3 bases are TGTGCCAGCAGTGCCTCGACCAGGACAGCAGCTTTCTTT.

This clonotype was seen repeatedly, ten times or more. The chain employs TRBV6-5 and TRBJ2-1; TRBD2 agrees at 8 bases. The V and J ends lost 2 bases and 5 bases, in that order; junction bases with no gene match: 5. CDR3 size: 15 residues. Germline CDR1 MNHEY, CDR2 SVGAGI. The CDR3 nucleotides are TGTGCCAGCAGTTACCGGGGACTAGGCGACAATGAGCAGTTCTTC. Protein product: CASSYRGLGDNEQFF.

This chain links TRBV7-8 with TRBJ2-3; tentatively, D is TRBD1 or TRBD2 (5 bases each). Germline V gene lookup returns CDR1 SGHVS and CDR2 FQNEAQ. The CDR3 has 15 residues. V was pared by 2 bases and J by 3 bases, with 12 bases between. The CDR3, as DNA: TGTGCCAGCAGCTTAATGGCCGGGGCTACAGATACGCAGTATTTT. Its protein is CASSLMAGATDTQYF.

This clonotype was counted at least ten times. This CDR3 is CAISPSGGARNIQYF. CDR3 sequence (DNA): TGTGCCATCAGTCCCTCCGGGGGGGCTCGTAACATTCAGTACTTC. This chain uses TRBV10-3 with TRBJ2-4; 8 bases align to TRBD2. Per germline, CDR1 ENHRY and CDR2 SYGVKD. The CDR3 spans 15 residues. V lost 5 bases, J lost 7 bases, and 10 bases stayed unmatched.

In this sample, this clonotype turned up a few times. The V gene is TRBV10-2, the J gene TRBJ2-6; possibly TRBD1 for D (6 bases). Trimming removed 3 bases from V and 4 bases from J, with 13 bases in between. From germline, CDR1 is WSHSY and CDR2 SAAADI. The CDR3 length is 16 residues. CDR3 region: CASSDSQGKGANVLTF. CDR3 DNA sequence: TGCGCCAGCAGTGATTCACAGGGAAAGGGGGCCAACGTCCTGACTTTC.

This clonotype was seen repeatedly, ten times or more. The chain joins TRBV7-3 to TRBJ1-1; perhaps TRBD1 as D (5 bases). CDR1 is SGHTA and CDR2 is FQGTGA in the germline V gene. V lost 1 base, J lost 4 bases, and 16 bases lay in between. CDR3 length: 16 residues. CDR3 in DNA: TGTGCCAGCAGCTTAATCGTCGCAGGGCCGGGCACTGAAGCTTTCTTT. This encodes CASSLIVAGPGTEAFF.

This clonotype showed up many times. This chain links TRBV6-5 with TRBJ2-4; D gene unclear. CDR3 size: 15 residues. The germline V gene has CDR1 MNHEY and CDR2 SVGAGI. Trimming took 2 bases from V and 1 from J, leaving 9 bases between them. The DNA for the CDR3 is TGTGCCAGCAGTTACAGAGGTCTTGCCAAAAACATTCAGTACTTC. Its translation is CASSYRGLAKNIQYF.

There are many counts of this clonotype. CDR3 protein: CSVEVQGFETQYF. CDR3 DNA: TGCAGCGTTGAAGTACAGGGTTTCGAGACCCAGTACTTC. This chain uses TRBV29-1 with TRBJ2-5; weak D call: TRBD1 (6 bases). The CDR3 sequence is 13 residues long. V lost 1 base and J 5 bases, leaving 11 bases between the germline ends. CDR1 is SQVTM and CDR2 is ANQGSEA in the germline V gene.

The J gene is TRBJ2-2, the V gene TRBV11-2; D is uncertain. Trimming left V 2 bases short and J 2 bases short, with 6 bases between. CDR3 length equals 14 residues. The germline gives CDR1 SGHAT, CDR2 FQNNGV. CDR3 amino acids: CASSLFVNTGELFF. Here the CDR3 DNA reads TGTGCCAGCAGCTTATTTGTTAACACCGGGGAGCTGTTTTTT.

This clonotype has just a few counts. The chain carries TRBV12-3 or TRBV12-4 and TRBJ1-4; a possible D gene is TRBD1 (5 bases). V lost 6 bases and J lost 7, with 15 bases in between. This CDR3 region has 14 residues. DNA of the CDR3: TGTGCCAGCAGCTACGGGACCCCGAGTGAAAAACTGTTTTTT. Its translation: CASSYGTPSEKLFF.

This clonotype has at least ten counts. The rearrangement uses TRBV7-9 and TRBJ2-4; D is tentatively TRBD1 or TRBD2 (5 bases each). The ends were cut back, 1 base at V and 0 bases at J, with 10 bases in the middle. The CDR3 contains 16 residues. The germline gives CDR1 SEHNR, CDR2 FQNEAQ (reference sequence). This CDR3 is CASSLVRELAKNIQYF. In nucleotides, the CDR3 is TGTGCCAGCAGCTTAGTCAGGGAGCTAGCCAAAAACATTCAGTACTTC.

The chain recombines TRBV6-1 with TRBJ2-7; 12 bases map to TRBD2. Germline loops: CDR1 MNHNS, CDR2 SASEGT. CDR3 length: 14 amino acids. After removal of 6 bases from V and 6 bases from J, the junction contained 6 bases not matched to a gene. In DNA, the CDR3 is TGTGCCAGCAGACGACTAGCGGGAGCGGGCGAGCAGTACTTC. It is translated as CASRRLAGAGEQYF.

There are a few counts of this clonotype. The gene calls are TRBV12-3 or TRBV12-4 and TRBJ2-1, with D hard to call. CDR3 length: 19 residues. The V end lost 7 bases, the J end lost 0 bases, and 25 bases lay between the germline ends. The CDR3 nucleotides read TGTGCCAGCATCAACTCAAATTCAGGAGCACGCAGCTCCTACAATGAGCAGTTCTTC. It codes for CASINSNSGARSSYNEQFF.

This clonotype has just a few counts. This chain links TRBV5-1 with TRBJ2-3, with TRBD1 matching 9 bases. CDR1 and CDR2 (germline): SGHRS, YFSETQ. V was clipped by 4 bases and J by 4 bases; unmatched bases: 7. The CDR3 extends over 15 amino acids. In DNA, the CDR3 is TGCGCCAGCAGCGCAGGACAGGGGTTCGCAGATACGCAGTATTTT. It codes for CASSAGQGFADTQYF.

The chain recombines TRBV5-1 with TRBJ2-3, with D perhaps TRBD2 (7 bases). The V gene's germline CDR1 is SGHRS and CDR2 YFSETQ. This CDR3 has 17 amino acids. V lost 0 bases and J lost 1, with 15 bases in between. Here the CDR3 DNA reads TGCGCCAGCAGCTTGGATGTTGGGGGGGGCGGCACAGATACGCAGTATTTT. This gives the protein CASSLDVGGGGTDTQYF.

This clonotype was observed many times. This is likely a read error, given that the CDR3 carries no conserved phenylalanine or tryptophan at its end. The DNA is left out, because the CDR3 cannot be placed on it with certainty; the CDR3 is given as TCRdb lists it. The V and J genes are TRBV21-1 and TRBJ2-3; the table's D call of TRBD2 was not tested on the DNA. TRBV21-1 is classified as a pseudogene. The CDR3 length is 14 residues, termini included. CDR3 residues: CASIMKVPTNVTID.

This clonotype was seen many times. The chain links TRBV10-3 to TRBJ1-1, with 9 nucleotides matching TRBD1. V shed 4 bases, J shed 5 bases, and the junction held 5 bases outside the gene matches. There are 14 residues in the CDR3. Germline values: CDR1 ENHRY, CDR2 SYGVKD. The CDR3 coding sequence is TGTGCCATCAGTGGGGGACAGGGTAAGACTGAAGCTTTCTTT. Translation gives CAISGGQGKTEAFF.

This clonotype was recorded a few times. The rearrangement joins TRBV9 to TRBJ2-3, with D tentatively TRBD2 (6 bases). Germline V gives CDR1 SGDLS, CDR2 YYNGEE. This CDR3 comprises 14 residues. V lost 4 bases and J 2 bases, leaving 11 bases between the germline ends. The CDR3 bases are TGTGCCAGCAGCCCCGGGGGAAACACAGATACGCAGTATTTT. This encodes CASSPGGNTDTQYF. The variable domain in full, with the rest retrieved from reference TRBV9 and TRBJ2-3, is DSGVTQTPKHLITATGQRVTLRCSPRSGDLSVYWYQQSLDQGLQFLIQYYNGEERAKGNILERFSAQQFPDLHSELNLSSLELGDSALYFCASSPGGNTDTQYFGPGTRLTVL.

Concerning this clonotype itself: One base away lies a much larger clone, so this may be a sequencing read error. The chain joins TRBV5-5 to TRBJ2-1; 10 bases match TRBD2. This CDR3 region has 16 residues. In germline, CDR1 is SGHKS, CDR2 YYEKEE (reference sequence). CDR3 in amino acids: CASGFLAGVKDNEQFF. DNA for the CDR3: TGTGCCAGCGGCTTCCTAGCGGGAGTTAAAGACAATGAGCAGTTCTTC.